This TCR beta chain was retrieved from a study of human versus mouse CDR3 diversity and MHC coevolution. The CDR3 totals 18 residues. The trim removed 7 bases at V and 0 bases at J, leaving 9 bases unmatched. Germline V gene lookup returns CDR1 SEHNR and CDR2 FQNEAQ (reference sequence). Only in-frame clones appear in the TCRdb table, and some are missing; sequencing was by immunoSEQ multiplex PCR. The repertoire holds tens of thousands of clones, with around 93% as singletons. The material sequenced was naive CD4+ T cells from blood. Described subset: CD45RO-negative CD62L-positive naive CD4 T cells. This TCR was sampled from a person aged 30 to 69 in good health. This sequence joins TRBV7-9 and TRBJ2-1; 13 nucleotides match TRBD2. CDR3 in amino acids: CASNRLAGGHSSYNEQFF. CDR3 nucleotide sequence: TGTGCCAGCAACCGACTAGCGGGAGGCCACTCCTCCTACAATGAGCAGTTCTTC.